This T cell receptor beta chain was captured by sequencing in a study of cytomegalovirus exposure and HLA in healthy donors. General study points: There were 160 or so TCR beta chains listed as cytomegalovirus-associated. For cytomegalovirus status, the classifier reportedly gave diagnoses with high specificity and sensitivity. Within the approximately 110 validation repertoires, first-cohort TCR clusters tended to co-occur, according to a later analysis.

Concerning this clone: Its antigen is not identified.

The assay was immunoSEQ multiplex PCR, and TCRdb's table has in-frame clones only and misses some. The table lists approximately 120,000 clones, about 90% of them singletons. In germline, CDR1 is MNHEY, CDR2 SVGAGI. This CDR3 comprises 14 residues. With 2 bases removed from V and 2 bases from J, the gap between germline ends came to 8 bases. This clonotype was sampled from a woman in her late teens or twenties in good health and CMV-seronegative. Sequenced material: PBMCs. The gene calls are TRBV6-5 and TRBJ2-3; the D gene is possibly TRBD2 (6 bases). CDR3 region: CASSYGTHTDTQYF. The CDR3 DNA reads as TGTGCCAGCAGTTACGGGACTCACACAGATACGCAGTATTTT.